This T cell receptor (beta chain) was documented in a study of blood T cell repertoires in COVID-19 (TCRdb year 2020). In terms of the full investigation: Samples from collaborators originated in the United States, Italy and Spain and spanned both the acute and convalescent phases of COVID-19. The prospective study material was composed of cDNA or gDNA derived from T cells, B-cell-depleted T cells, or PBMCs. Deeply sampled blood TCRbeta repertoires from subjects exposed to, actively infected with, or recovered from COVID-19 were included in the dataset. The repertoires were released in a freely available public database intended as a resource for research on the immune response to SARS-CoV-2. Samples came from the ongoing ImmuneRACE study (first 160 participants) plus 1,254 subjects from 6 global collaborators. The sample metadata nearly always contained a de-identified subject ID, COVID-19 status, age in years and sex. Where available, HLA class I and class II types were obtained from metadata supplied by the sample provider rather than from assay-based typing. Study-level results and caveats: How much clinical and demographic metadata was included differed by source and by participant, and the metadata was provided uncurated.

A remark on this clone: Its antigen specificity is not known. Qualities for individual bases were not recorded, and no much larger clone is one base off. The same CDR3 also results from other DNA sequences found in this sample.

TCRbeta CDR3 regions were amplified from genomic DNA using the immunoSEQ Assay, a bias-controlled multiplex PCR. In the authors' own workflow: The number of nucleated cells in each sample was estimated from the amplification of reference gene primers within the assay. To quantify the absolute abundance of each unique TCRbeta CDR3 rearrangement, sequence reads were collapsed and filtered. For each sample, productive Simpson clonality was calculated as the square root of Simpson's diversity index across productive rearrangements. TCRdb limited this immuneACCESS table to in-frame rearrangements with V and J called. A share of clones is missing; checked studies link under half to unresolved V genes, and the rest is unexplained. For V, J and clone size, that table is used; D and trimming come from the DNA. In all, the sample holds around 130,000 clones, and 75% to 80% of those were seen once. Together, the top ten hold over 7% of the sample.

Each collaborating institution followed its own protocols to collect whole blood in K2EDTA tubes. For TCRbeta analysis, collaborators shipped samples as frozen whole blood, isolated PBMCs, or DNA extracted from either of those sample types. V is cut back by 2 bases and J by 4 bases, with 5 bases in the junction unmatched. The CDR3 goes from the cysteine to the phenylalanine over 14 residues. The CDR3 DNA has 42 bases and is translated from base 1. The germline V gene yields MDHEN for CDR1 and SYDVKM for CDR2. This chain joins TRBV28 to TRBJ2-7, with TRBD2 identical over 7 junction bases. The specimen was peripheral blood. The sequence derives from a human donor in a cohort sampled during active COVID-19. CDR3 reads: CASSLGTGGYEQYF. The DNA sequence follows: TGTGCCAGCAGTTTAGGGACGGGGGGTTACGAGCAGTACTTC.